The clone carrying this TCR beta chain showed up just a few times. The source of the sample is a study of T cells after yellow fever vaccination. Across the study: Some fractions had low cell numbers, and these were prepared with SMART-Seq v4 Ultra Low Input.

Germline V CDR1 and CDR2: SGHAT, FQNNGV. V was pared by 3 bases and J by 6 bases, with 20 bases between. The CDR3 is 17 residues long. Each CDR3 protein gets one entry after TCRdb re-called the 5' RACE reads with MiXCR. The sample shows 340,000 or so distinct CDR3 sequences, around an eighth of them seen only once. The sequences come from CD4+ T cells sorted from PBMCs, collected 15 days after the yellow fever booster vaccination. The chain links TRBV11-2 to TRBJ2-2; D perhaps matches TRBD2 (7 bases). The source of this sequence is a young man who received the YFV17D yellow fever vaccine. This CDR3 reads CASSFRFTGGRAGELFF. In nucleotides, the CDR3 is TGTGCCAGCAGCTTTCGCTTCACGGGGGGCCGGGCCGGGGAGCTGTTTTTT.